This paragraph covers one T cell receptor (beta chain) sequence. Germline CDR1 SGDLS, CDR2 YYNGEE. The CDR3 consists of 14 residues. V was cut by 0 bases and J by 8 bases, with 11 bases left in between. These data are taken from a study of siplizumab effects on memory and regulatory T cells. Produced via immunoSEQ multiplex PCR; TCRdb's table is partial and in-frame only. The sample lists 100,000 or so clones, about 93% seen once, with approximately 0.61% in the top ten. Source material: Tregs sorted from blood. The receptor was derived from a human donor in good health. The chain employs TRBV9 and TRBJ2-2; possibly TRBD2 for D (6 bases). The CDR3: CASSVVEGMGELFF. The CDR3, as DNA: TGTGCCAGCAGCGTAGTGGAGGGGATGGGGGAGCTGTTTTTT.